This T cell receptor beta chain was obtained from a study of shared clonotypes between healthy human individuals. Study details: A couple of women and a few men aged 18 to 49 served as donors.

This clone was seen more than once but under ten times. Its antigen is unidentified. This specimen includes other DNA sequences encoding the same CDR3. Study observations and caveats: Donor clonotype sharing was expected to depend on sequencing depth.

This CDR3 comprises 14 residues. The trim removed 2 bases at V and 1 base at J, leaving 2 bases unmatched. CDR1 is SGHRS, CDR2 YFSETQ, per germline. A deep-level run was used for the assay. Sequencing used immunoSEQ multiplex PCR; TCRdb keeps in-frame clones, though not all of them. The sample lists about 2,500,000 clones; around 94% were seen once. The chain uses TRBV5-1 and TRBJ2-5; 7 nucleotides align to TRBD1. The sequence was obtained from a man aged 18 to 29 in good health. The material sequenced was naive CD4+ T cells sorted from blood. The sample's subset: CD45RA+ positively selected. The CDR3 loop reads CASSLGTAQETQYF. The CDR3 DNA is TGCGCCAGCAGCTTAGGGACAGCCCAAGAGACCCAGTACTTC.